This record concerns one TCR beta chain sequence. Per the original methods: Estimated nucleated cell counts came from reference gene primer amplification. Produced via immunoSEQ multiplex PCR; TCRdb's table is partial and in-frame only. That table gives V, J and clone size, and the DNA gave D and trimming. The table lists fewer than 90,000 clones, 80% to 90% of them singletons, with 17% in the top ten. The length of the CDR3 is 14 residues. J was trimmed by 13 bases and V by 0 bases; bases with no gene match: 5. CDR1 is LGHDT and CDR2 is YNNKEL in the germline V gene (reference sequence). The data are from a study of blood T cell repertoires in COVID-19. Overall study: Collection of acute and convalescent COVID-19 samples took place in the United States, Italy and Spain. From T cells, B-cell-depleted T cells, or PBMCs came the material, which was cDNA or gDNA.

The rearrangement uses TRBV3-1 (or the pseudogene TRBV3-2) and TRBJ1-6, with 8 bases fitting TRBD1. The sequencing input was peripheral blood. This sequence originates from a man at least 80 years old in a cohort sampled during active COVID-19. CDR3 sequence reads: CASSQERTGTPLHF. CDR3 nucleotides: TGTGCCAGCAGCCAAGAGAGGACAGGGACCCCCCTCCACTTT.